This TCR beta chain was recovered during a study of cytomegalovirus exposure and HLA in healthy donors. The CDR3 spans 13 residues. Trimming took off 4 bases at V and 6 bases at J, with 13 bases between the two ends. Looked up from germline, CDR1 is SGHVS and CDR2 is FQNEAQ. PCR employed 60 Vbeta and 13 Jbeta primers. TCRdb's table, derived via immunoSEQ multiplex PCR, lists solely in-frame clones and lacks some. The repertoire consists of around 190,000 clones, with approximately 79% occurring once and the leading ten covering 1.5% to 2%. This sequence joins TRBV7-8 and TRBJ2-7, with TRBD1 as a possible D gene (6 bases). This clonotype originated in a woman aged 18-35 years in good health and CMV-seronegative. The sequenced sample consisted of PBMCs. The CDR3: CASSSPQGFEQYF. The CDR3 coding sequence is TGTGCCAGCAGCTCCCCACAGGGTTTCGAGCAGTACTTC.